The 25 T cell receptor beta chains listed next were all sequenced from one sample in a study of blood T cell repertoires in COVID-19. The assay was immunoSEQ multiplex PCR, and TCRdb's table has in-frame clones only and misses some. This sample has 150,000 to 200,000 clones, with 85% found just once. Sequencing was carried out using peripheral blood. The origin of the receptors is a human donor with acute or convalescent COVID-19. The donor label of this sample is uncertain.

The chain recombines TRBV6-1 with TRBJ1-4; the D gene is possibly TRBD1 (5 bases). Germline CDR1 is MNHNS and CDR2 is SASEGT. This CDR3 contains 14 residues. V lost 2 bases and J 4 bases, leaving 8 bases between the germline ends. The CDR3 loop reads CASSEWRGNEKLFF. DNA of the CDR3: TGTGCCAGCAGTGAATGGAGGGGTAATGAAAAACTGTTTTTT.

The CDR3 protein is CASSIQGYSNQPQHF. The CDR3 DNA follows: TGTGCCAGCTCAATACAGGGTTATAGCAATCAGCCCCAGCATTTT. The chain combines TRBV18 with TRBJ1-5; D is possibly TRBD1 (6 bases). The germline V gene has CDR1 KGHSH and CDR2 LQKENI. CDR3 size: 15 residues. V lost 5 bases to trimming and J lost 0 bases, with 11 bases between them.

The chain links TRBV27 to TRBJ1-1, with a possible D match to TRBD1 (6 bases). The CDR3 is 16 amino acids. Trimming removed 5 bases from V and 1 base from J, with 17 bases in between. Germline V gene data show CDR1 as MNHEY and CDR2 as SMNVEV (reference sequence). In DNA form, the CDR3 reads TGTGCCAGCAGTAAGAAACAGGGAGGGAGGAACACTGAAGCTTTCTTT. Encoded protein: CASSKKQGGRNTEAFF.

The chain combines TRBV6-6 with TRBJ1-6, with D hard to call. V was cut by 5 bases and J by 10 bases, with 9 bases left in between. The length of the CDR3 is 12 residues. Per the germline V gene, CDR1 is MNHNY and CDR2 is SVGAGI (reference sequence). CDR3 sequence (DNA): TGTGCCAGCAGTCCACTTGAATCACCCCTCCACTTT. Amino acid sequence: CASSPLESPLHF.

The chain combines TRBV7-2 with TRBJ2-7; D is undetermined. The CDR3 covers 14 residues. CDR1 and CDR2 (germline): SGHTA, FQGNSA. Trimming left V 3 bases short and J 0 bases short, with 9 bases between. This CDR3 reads CASSFRMSSYEQYF. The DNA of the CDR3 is TGTGCCAGCAGCTTCCGTATGAGCTCCTACGAGCAGTACTTC. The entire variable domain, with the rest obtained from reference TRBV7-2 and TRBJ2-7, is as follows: GAGVSQSPSNKVTEKGKDVELRCDPISGHTALYWYRQSLGQGLEFLIYFQGNSAPDKSGLPSDRFSAERTGGSVSTLTIQRTQQEDSAVYLCASSFRMSSYEQYFGPGTRLTVT.

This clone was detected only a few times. The CDR3 sequence is CASSKWAGQYEQYF. CDR3 bases: TGTGCCAGCAGTAAATGGGCAGGGCAATACGAGCAGTACTTC. The chain employs TRBV2 and TRBJ2-7; TRBD1 is a possible D gene (5 bases). The CDR3 length is 14 residues. Per germline, CDR1 SNHLY and CDR2 FYNNEI. Trimming stripped 5 bases from V and 4 bases from J, with 15 bases between.

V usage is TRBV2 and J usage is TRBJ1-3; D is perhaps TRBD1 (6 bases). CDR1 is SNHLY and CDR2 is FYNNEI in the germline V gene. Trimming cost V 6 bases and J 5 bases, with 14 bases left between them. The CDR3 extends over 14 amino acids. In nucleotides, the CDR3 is TGTGCCAGCAGCGTCCGGACAGCCCGAAACACCATATATTTT. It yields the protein CASSVRTARNTIYF.

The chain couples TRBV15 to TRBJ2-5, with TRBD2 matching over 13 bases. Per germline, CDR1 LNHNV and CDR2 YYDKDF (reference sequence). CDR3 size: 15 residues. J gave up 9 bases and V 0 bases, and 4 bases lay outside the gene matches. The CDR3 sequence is CATSRETSGGSAQYF. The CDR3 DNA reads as TGTGCCACCAGCAGAGAGACTAGCGGGGGGTCGGCCCAGTACTTC.

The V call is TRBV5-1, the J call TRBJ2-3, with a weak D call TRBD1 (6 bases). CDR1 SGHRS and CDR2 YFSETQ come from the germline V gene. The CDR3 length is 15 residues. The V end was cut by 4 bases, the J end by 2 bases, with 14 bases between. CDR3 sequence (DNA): TGCGCCAGCAGCCTCCAGGGGAGCGACACAGATACGCAGTATTTT. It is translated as CASSLQGSDTDTQYF. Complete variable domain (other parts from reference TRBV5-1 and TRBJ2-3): KAGVTQTPRYLIKTRGQQVTLSCSPISGHRSVSWYQQTPGQGLQFLFEYFSETQRNKGNFPGRFSGRQFSNSRSEMNVSTLELGDSALYLCASSLQGSDTDTQYFGPGTRLTVL.

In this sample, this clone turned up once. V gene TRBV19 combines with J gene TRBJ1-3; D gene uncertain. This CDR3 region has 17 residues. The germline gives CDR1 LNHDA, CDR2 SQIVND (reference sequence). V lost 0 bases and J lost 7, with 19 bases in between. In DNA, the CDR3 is TGTGCCAGTAGTATAGAAGGATCGGGTACACTGCGGAACACCATATATTTT. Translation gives CASSIEGSGTLRNTIYF.

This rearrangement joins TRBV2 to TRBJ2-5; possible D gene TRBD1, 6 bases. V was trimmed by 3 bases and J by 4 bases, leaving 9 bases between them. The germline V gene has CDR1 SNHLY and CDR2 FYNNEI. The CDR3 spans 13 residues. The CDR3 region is CASSDRGRETQYF. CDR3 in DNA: TGTGCCAGCAGTGACAGGGGAAGAGAGACCCAGTACTTC.

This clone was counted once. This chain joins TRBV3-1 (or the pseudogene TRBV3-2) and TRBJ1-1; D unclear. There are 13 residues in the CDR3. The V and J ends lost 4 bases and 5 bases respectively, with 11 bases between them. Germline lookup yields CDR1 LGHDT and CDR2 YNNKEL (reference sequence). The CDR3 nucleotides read TGTGCCAGCAGCCTGCCCGGTACGACTGAAGCTTTCTTT. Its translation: CASSLPGTTEAFF.

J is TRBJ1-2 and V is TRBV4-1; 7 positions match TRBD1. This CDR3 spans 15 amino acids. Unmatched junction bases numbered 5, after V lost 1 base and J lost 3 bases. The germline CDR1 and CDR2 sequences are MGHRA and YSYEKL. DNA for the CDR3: TGCGCCAGCAGCCAAGGAGGGGGCTGGTACTATGGCTACACCTTC. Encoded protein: CASSQGGGWYYGYTF.

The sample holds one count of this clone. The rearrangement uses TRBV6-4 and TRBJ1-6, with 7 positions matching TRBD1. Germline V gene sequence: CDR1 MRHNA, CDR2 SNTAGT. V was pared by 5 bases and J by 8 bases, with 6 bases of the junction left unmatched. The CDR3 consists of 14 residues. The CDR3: CASSRRTGDSPLHF. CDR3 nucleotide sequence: TGTGCCAGCAGTCGTCGGACAGGCGATTCACCCCTCCACTTT.

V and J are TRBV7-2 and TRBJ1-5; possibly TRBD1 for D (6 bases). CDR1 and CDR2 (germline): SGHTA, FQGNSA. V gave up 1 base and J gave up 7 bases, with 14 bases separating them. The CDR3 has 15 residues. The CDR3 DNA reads TGTGCCAGCAGCTTAGATCCTGGGGGCCGACAGCCCCAGCATTTT. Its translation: CASSLDPGGRQPQHF.

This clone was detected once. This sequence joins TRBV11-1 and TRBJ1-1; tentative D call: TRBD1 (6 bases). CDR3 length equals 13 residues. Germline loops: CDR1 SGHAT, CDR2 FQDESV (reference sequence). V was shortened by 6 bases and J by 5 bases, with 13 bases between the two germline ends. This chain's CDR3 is CASSYFRGTEAFF. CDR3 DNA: TGTGCCAGCAGTTATTTCAGGGGTACTGAAGCTTTCTTT.

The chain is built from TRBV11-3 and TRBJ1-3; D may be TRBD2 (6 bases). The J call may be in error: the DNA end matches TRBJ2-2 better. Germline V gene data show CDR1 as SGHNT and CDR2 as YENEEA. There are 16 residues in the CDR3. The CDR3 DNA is TGTGCCAGCAGCCCGGGACTGTTCGCGAACACCGGGGAGCTGTTTTTT. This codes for CASSPGLFANTGELFF.

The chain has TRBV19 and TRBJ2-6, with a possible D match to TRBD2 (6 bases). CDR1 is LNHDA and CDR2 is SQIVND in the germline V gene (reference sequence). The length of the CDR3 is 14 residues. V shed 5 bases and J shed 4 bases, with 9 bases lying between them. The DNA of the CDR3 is TGTGCCAGTAGTGGAGGGGCCGGGGCCAACGTCCTGACTTTC. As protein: CASSGGAGANVLTF.

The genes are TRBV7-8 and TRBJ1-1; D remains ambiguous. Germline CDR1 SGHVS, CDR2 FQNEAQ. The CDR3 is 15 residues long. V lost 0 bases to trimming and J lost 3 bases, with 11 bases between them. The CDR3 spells CASSLASGKYTEAFF. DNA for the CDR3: TGTGCCAGCAGCTTAGCTTCGGGGAAGTACACTGAAGCTTTCTTT.

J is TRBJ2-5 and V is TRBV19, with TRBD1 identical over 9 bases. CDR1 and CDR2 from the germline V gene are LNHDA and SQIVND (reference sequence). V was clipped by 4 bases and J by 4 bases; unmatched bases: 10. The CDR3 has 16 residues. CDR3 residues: CASSRSRDRVGETQYF. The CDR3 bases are TGTGCCAGTAGTAGGTCCCGGGACAGGGTAGGAGAGACCCAGTACTTC.

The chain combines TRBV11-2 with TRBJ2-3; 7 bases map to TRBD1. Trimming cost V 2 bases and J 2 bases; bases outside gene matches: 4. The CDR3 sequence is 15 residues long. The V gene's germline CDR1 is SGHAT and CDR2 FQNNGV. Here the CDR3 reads CASSLRRGNTDTQYF. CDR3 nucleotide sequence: TGTGCCAGCAGCTTACGCAGGGGGAACACAGATACGCAGTATTTT.

As DNA, the CDR3 is TGTGCCAGCAGCCAGACAGGTTCGAACACCATATATTTT. Its translation is CASSQTGSNTIYF. This chain connects TRBV3-1 (or the pseudogene TRBV3-2) to TRBJ1-3; D perhaps matches TRBD1 (6 bases). The CDR3 runs to 13 residues. Germline values: CDR1 LGHDT, CDR2 YNNKEL (reference sequence). The germline V and J ends were trimmed by 3 bases and 7 bases, with 10 bases remaining between them.

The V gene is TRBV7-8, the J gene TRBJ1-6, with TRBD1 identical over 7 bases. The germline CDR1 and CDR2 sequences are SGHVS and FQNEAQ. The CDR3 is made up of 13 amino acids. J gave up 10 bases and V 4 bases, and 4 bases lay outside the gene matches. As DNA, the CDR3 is TGTGCCAGCAGCTCCTGGGACAGATCACCCCTCCACTTT. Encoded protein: CASSSWDRSPLHF.

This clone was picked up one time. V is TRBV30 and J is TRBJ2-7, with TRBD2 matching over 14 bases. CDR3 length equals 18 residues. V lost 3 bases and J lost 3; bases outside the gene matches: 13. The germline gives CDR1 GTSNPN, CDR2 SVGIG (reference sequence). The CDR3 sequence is CAWSATGTSGGTGYEQYF. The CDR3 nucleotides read TGTGCCTGGAGCGCAACCGGGACTAGCGGGGGCACGGGCTACGAGCAGTACTTC.

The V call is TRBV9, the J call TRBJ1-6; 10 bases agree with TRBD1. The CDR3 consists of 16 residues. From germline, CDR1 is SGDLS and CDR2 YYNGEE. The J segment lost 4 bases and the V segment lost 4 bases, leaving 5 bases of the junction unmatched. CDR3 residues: CASSYGTGDYNSPLHF. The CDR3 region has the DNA TGTGCCAGCAGCTACGGGACAGGGGATTATAATTCACCCCTCCACTTT.